The 10 T cell receptor beta chains listed next were all sequenced from one sample in a study of control samples from healthy donors and cancer patients. Sequenced by immunoSEQ multiplex PCR; TCRdb stores in-frame clones only, minus some. The table includes 70,000 to 95,000 clones, 90% to 95% detected once. Input material: blood. The receptors originated from a woman aged 25 to 39 in good health.

This clone was picked up a small number of times. The chain carries TRBV3-1 (or the pseudogene TRBV3-2) and TRBJ2-7, with a possible D match to TRBD1 (6 bases). The CDR3 spans 14 residues. The V end lost 4 bases, the J end lost 4 bases, and 14 bases lay between the germline ends. Looked up from germline, CDR1 is LGHDT and CDR2 is YNNKEL (reference sequence). CDR3: CASSLTGRGYEQYF. CDR3 DNA: TGTGCCAGCAGCCTGACAGGAAGGGGGTACGAGCAGTACTTC.

In DNA, the CDR3 is TGTGCCAGCACTCCCCACGGTGGGAGCTACGAGCAGTACTTC. It codes for CASTPHGGSYEQYF. V is TRBV28 and J is TRBJ2-7; weak D call: TRBD2 (5 bases). Trimming took off 7 bases at V and 3 bases at J, with 16 bases between the two ends. CDR3 length: 14 amino acids. Germline V gives CDR1 MDHEN, CDR2 SYDVKM.

CDR3 sequence reads: CASSLERDTEAFF. The CDR3 nucleotides are TGTGCCAGCAGCTTGGAAAGGGACACTGAAGCTTTCTTT. V and J are TRBV5-5 and TRBJ1-1; no reliable D call. Trimming cost V 0 bases and J 3 bases, with 6 bases left between them. Germline V gives CDR1 SGHKS, CDR2 YYEKEE (reference sequence). This CDR3 comprises 13 residues.

The V call is TRBV7-3, the J call TRBJ2-2, with unresolved D. The germline V gene encodes CDR1 SGHTA and CDR2 FQGTGA. The V end lost 3 bases, the J end lost 5 bases, and 7 bases lay between the germline ends. This CDR3 has 13 residues. CDR3 residues: CASSLYTTGELFF. As DNA, the CDR3 is TGTGCCAGCAGCTTGTATACGACCGGGGAGCTGTTTTTT.

The V gene is TRBV2, the J gene TRBJ2-7; D is undetermined. Germline V gives CDR1 SNHLY, CDR2 FYNNEI. The CDR3 runs to 14 residues. The V gene lost 6 bases and the J gene lost 5 bases, with 17 bases spanning the gap. Here the CDR3 DNA reads TGTGCCAGCAGGGGCGGCGCTGAGAAAAACGAGCAGTACTTC. This translates into CASRGGAEKNEQYF.

The chain links TRBV7-9 to TRBJ2-1, with D perhaps matching TRBD1 (5 bases). Trimming took 8 bases from V and 0 from J, leaving 14 bases between them. Germline V lookup: CDR1 SEHNR, CDR2 FQNEAQ (reference sequence). The CDR3 is 15 amino acids. Here the CDR3 reads CASGRTRSSYNEQFF. CDR3 bases: TGTGCCAGCGGCCGGACACGGAGCTCCTACAATGAGCAGTTCTTC.

This sequence joins TRBV2 and TRBJ1-4; D gene uncertain. Germline V gene lookup returns CDR1 SNHLY and CDR2 FYNNEI. The V end lost 2 bases, the J end lost 4 bases, and 11 bases lay between the germline ends. This CDR3 is 15 amino acids long. This CDR3 is CASSERKGINEKLFF. For the CDR3, the DNA is TGTGCCAGCAGTGAAAGGAAGGGAATTAATGAAAAACTGTTTTTT. Drawing the rest from reference TRBV2 and TRBJ1-4, the complete variable domain is EPEVTQTPSHQVTQMGQEVILRCVPISNHLYFYWYRQILGQKVEFLVSFYNNEISEKSEIFDDQFSVERPDGSNFTLKIRSTKLEDSAMYFCASSERKGINEKLFFGSGTQLSVL.

The genes are TRBV19 and TRBJ2-7, with TRBD1 as a possible D gene (5 bases). V was trimmed by 5 bases and J by 5 bases, leaving 13 bases between them. Germline V gives CDR1 LNHDA, CDR2 SQIVND (reference sequence). The CDR3 loop spans 13 amino acids. CDR3 sequence reads: CASSLGRGNEQYF. Written as DNA, the CDR3 is TGTGCCAGTAGTTTGGGGCGCGGCAACGAGCAGTACTTC.

The chain recombines TRBV5-8 with TRBJ1-2; D possibly corresponds to TRBD1 (5 bases). Trimming shortened V by 0 bases and J by 5 bases, and 11 bases separated the two germline ends. The length of the CDR3 is 14 residues. CDR1 SGHTS and CDR2 YDEGEE come from the germline V gene. As DNA, the CDR3 is TGTGCCAGCAGCTTGGCGGCGGGGGGGTATGGCTACACCTTC. Residues: CASSLAAGGYGYTF.

This chain connects TRBV19 to TRBJ2-3, with D unclear. V dropped 3 bases and J dropped 2 bases, with 9 bases sitting between them. CDR3 length equals 14 residues. Germline values: CDR1 LNHDA, CDR2 SQIVND (reference sequence). The CDR3 DNA reads TGTGCCAGTAGTATCGGTCAGAACACAGATACGCAGTATTTT. This gives the protein CASSIGQNTDTQYF.